One T cell receptor beta chain is described in this entry. The antigen is not known. The study ran its PCR with 60 Vbeta and 13 Jbeta primers. Profiling relied on immunoSEQ multiplex PCR, and the TCRdb table lists in-frame clones only, not all of them. Of tens of thousands of clones in the sample, roughly four fifths were seen once. The source of the sample is a study of cytomegalovirus exposure and HLA in healthy donors. Study-level information: As an earlier analysis found, roughly 170 million T cells yielded about 100 million unique TCR beta sequences.

Study findings and constraints: Reportedly, fewer N-insertions than the roughly 700-donor mean appeared in an Asian-associated ancestry cluster in a later analysis.

The source is a human donor in good health. The sequenced sample consisted of PBMCs.

CDR3 DNA: TGTGCCAGCAGCTCAACCGGGGGGAATGAGCAGTTCTTC. Translation gives CASSSTGGNEQFF. V is TRBV5-6 and J is TRBJ2-1; 7 bases are shared with TRBD2. The length of the CDR3 is 13 residues. The V and J ends lost 3 bases and 7 bases, in that order; junction bases with no gene match: 4. Germline-derived CDR1 and CDR2 are SGHDT and YYEEEE.